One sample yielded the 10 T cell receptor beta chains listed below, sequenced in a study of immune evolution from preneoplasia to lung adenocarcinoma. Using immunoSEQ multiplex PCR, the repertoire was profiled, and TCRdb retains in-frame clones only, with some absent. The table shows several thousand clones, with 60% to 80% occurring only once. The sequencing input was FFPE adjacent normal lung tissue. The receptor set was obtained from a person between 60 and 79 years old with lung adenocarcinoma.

The CDR3 here is CASSQVHEKLFF. DNA of the CDR3: TGTGCCAGCAGCCAAGTACATGAAAAACTGTTTTTT. V is TRBV4-2 and J is TRBJ1-4, with D unclear. Germline CDR1 and CDR2: LGHNA and YNFKEQ. Between the trimmed V and J ends, which lost 1 base and 6 bases, there was a span of 3 bases. This CDR3 has 12 amino acids.

The CDR3, as DNA: TGTGCCAGCAGTGAAGGATTTCTCACCGGGGAGCTGTTTTTT. Encoded protein: CASSEGFLTGELFF. This chain joins TRBV2 and TRBJ2-2, with no clear D. CDR3 length: 14 amino acids. Per the germline V gene, CDR1 is SNHLY and CDR2 is FYNNEI. Deletions cut 1 base from V and 4 bases from J, with 7 bases between.

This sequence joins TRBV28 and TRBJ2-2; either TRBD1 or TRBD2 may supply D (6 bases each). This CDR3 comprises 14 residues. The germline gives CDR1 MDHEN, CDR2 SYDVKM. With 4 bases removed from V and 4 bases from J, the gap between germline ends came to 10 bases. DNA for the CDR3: TGTGCCAGCAGTTCGGGGGCGCGCACCGGGGAGCTGTTTTTT. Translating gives CASSSGARTGELFF.

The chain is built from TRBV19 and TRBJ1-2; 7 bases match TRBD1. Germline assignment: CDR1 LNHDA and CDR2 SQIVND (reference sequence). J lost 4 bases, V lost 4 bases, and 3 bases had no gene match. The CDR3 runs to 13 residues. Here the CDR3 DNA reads TGTGCCAGTAGTACTCGGACAGGCTATGGCTACACCTTC. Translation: CASSTRTGYGYTF.

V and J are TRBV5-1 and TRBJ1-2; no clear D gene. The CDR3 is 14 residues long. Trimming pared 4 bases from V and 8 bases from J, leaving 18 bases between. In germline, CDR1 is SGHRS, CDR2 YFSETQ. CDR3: CASSVRRRRVGYTF. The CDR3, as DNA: TGCGCCAGCAGCGTTAGGCGGAGGCGGGTAGGCTACACCTTC.

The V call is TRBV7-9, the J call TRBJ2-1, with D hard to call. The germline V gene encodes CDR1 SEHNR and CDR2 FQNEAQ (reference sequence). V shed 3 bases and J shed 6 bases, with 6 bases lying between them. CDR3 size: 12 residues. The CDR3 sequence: CASSLFINEQFF. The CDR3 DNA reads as TGTGCCAGCAGCTTGTTCATCAATGAGCAGTTCTTC. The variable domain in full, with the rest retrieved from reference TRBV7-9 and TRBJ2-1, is DTGVSQNPRHKITKRGQNVTFRCDPISEHNRLYWYRQTLGQGPEFLTYFQNEAQLEKSRLLSDRFSAERPKGSFSTLEIQRTEQGDSAMYLCASSLFINEQFFGPGTRLTVL.

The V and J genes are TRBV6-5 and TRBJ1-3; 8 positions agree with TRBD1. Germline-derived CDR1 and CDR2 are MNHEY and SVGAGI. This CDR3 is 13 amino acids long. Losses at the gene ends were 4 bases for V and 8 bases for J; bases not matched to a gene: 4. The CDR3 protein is CASSSGQGYTIYF. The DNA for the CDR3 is TGTGCCAGCAGTTCCGGACAGGGCTACACCATATATTTT.

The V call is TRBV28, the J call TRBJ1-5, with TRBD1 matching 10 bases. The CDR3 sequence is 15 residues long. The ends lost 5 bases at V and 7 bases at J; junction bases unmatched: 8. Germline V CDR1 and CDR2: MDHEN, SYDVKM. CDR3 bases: TGTGCCAGCAGTACCGGGACAGGGGTGCGACAGCCCCAGCATTTT. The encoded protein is CASSTGTGVRQPQHF. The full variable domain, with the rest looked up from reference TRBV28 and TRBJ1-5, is DVKVTQSSRYLVKRTGEKVFLECVQDMDHENMFWYRQDPGLGLRLIYFSYDVKMKEKGDIPEGYSVSREKKERFSLILESASTNQTSMYLCASSTGTGVRQPQHFGDGTRLSIL.

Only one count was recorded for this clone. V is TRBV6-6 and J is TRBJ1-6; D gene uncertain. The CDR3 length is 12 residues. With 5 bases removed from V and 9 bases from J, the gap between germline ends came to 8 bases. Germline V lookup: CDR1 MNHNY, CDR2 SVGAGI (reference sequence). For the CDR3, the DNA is TGTGCCAGCAGTATTGGAAGTTCACCCCTCCACTTT. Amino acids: CASSIGSSPLHF.

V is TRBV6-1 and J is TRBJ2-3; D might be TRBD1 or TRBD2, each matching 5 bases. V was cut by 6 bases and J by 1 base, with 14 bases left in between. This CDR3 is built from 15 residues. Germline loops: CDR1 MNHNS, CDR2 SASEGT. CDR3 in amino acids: CASRKGSEGTDTQYF. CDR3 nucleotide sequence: TGTGCCAGCAGAAAGGGGTCGGAGGGCACAGATACGCAGTATTTT.